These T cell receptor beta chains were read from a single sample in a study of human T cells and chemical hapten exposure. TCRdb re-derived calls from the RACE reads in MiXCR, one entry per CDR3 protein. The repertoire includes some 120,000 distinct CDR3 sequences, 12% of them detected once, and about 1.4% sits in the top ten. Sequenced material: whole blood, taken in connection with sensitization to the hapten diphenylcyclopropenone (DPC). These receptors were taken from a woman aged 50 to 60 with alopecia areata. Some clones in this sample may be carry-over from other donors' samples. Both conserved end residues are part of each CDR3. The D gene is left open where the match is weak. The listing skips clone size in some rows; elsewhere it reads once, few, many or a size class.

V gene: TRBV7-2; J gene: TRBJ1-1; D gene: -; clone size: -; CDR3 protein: CASSPQAGASTEAFF; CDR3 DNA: TGTGCCAGCAGCCCACAAGCAGGGGCATCCACTGAAGCTTTCTTT
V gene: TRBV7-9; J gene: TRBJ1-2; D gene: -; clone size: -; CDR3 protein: CASNPQTADGYTF; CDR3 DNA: TGTGCCAGCAACCCACAGACAGCGGATGGCTACACCTTC
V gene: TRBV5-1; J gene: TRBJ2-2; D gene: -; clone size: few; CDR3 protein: CASSLSLDSNTGELFF; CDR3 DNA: TGCGCCAGCAGCTTGAGTTTGGACAGTAACACCGGGGAGCTGTTTTTT
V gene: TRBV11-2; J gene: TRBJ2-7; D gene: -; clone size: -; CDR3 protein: CASSPITRSYEQYF; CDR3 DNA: TGTGCCAGCAGCCCTATTACCCGGTCCTACGAGCAGTACTTC
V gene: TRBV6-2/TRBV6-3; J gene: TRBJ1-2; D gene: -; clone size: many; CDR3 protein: CASSSDRTGYGYTF; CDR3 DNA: TGTGCCAGCAGTTCTGACAGGACCGGCTATGGCTACACCTTC
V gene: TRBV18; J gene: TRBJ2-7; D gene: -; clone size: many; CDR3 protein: CASSPSGQIYEQYF; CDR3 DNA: TGTGCCAGCTCACCATCTGGACAGATCTACGAGCAGTACTTC
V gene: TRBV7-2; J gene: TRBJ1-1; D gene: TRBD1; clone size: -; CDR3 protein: CASSLDRAATEAFF; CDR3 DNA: TGTGCCAGCAGCTTGGACAGGGCCGCCACTGAAGCTTTCTTT
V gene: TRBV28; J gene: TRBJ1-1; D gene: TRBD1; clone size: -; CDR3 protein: CASSTQGKETEAFF; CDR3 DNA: TGTGCCAGCAGCACACAGGGGAAGGAGACTGAAGCTTTCTTT
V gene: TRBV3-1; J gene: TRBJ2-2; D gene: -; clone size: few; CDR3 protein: CASSQRRDMGRTNTGELFF; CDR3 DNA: TGTGCCAGCAGCCAGAGAAGGGACATGGGACGGACGAACACCGGGGAGCTGTTTTTT
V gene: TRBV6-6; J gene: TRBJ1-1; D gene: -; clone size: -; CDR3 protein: CAREARDPNTEAFF; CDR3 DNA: TGTGCCAGAGAGGCCCGGGACCCAAACACTGAAGCTTTCTTT
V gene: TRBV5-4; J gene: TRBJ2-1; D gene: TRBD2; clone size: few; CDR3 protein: CASSPIGLAVDNEQFF; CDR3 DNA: TGTGCCAGCAGCCCGATAGGACTAGCGGTCGACAATGAGCAGTTCTTC
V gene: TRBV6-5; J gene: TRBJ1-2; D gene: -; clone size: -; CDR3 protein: CASSYSMGGVYGYTF; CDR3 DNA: TGTGCCAGCAGTTACTCAATGGGGGGAGTCTATGGCTACACCTTC
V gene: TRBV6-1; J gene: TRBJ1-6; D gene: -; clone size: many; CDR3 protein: CASSEHPKMDSNSPLHF; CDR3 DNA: TGTGCCAGCAGTGAACATCCCAAAATGGACAGTAATTCACCCCTCCACTTT
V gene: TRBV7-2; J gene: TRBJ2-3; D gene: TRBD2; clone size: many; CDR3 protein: CASSLSTSSGGDTQYF; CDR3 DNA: TGTGCCAGCAGCTTATCGACTAGCAGTGGTGGGGATACGCAGTATTTT
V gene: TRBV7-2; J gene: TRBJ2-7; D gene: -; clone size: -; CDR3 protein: CASSQGQPPHEQYF; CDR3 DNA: TGTGCCAGCAGCCAAGGGCAGCCACCCCACGAGCAGTACTTC
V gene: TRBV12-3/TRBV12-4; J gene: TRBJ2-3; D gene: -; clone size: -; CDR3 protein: CASSPEGSSLDTQYF; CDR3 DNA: TGTGCCAGCAGCCCCGAGGGGTCCTCACTTGATACGCAGTATTTT
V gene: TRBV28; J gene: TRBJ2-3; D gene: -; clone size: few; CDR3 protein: CASSRQKLDTQYF; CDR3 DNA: TGTGCCAGCAGTCGCCAAAAGCTAGATACGCAGTATTTT
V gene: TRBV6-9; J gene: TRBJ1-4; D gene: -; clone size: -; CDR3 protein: CASTNNREGEKLFF; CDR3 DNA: TGTGCCAGCACTAATAACAGGGAGGGTGAAAAACTGTTTTTT
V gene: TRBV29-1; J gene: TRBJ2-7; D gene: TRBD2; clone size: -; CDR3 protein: CSVDLGTSGAYEQYF; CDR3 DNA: TGCAGCGTTGACCTTGGGACTAGCGGCGCCTACGAGCAGTACTTC
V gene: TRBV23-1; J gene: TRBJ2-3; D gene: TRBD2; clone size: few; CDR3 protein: CAGSPRHSGGAVPPDTQYF; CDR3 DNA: TGCGCCGGCTCCCCACGGCATAGCGGGGGGGCCGTCCCCCCAGATACGCAGTATTTT
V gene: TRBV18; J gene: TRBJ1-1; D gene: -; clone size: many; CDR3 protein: CASSPNSSPGLDTEAFF; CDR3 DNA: TGTGCCAGCTCACCAAACAGTAGTCCGGGTCTGGACACTGAAGCTTTCTTT
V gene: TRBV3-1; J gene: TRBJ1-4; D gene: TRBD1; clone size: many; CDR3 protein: CASSQAPGQGAEKLFF; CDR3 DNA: TGTGCCAGCAGCCAAGCCCCCGGACAGGGTGCTGAAAAACTGTTTTTT
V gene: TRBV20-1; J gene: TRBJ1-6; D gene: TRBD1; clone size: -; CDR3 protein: CSARQRDRSSYNSPLHF; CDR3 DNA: TGCAGTGCTAGACAGAGGGACAGGAGCTCCTATAATTCACCCCTCCACTTT
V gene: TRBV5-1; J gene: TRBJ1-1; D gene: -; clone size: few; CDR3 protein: CASSLQQGTEAFF; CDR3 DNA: TGCGCCAGCAGCTTGCAGCAGGGCACTGAAGCTTTCTTT
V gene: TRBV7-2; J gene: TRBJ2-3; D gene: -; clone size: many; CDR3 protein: CASSFFGLAHTDTQYF; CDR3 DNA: TGTGCCAGCAGCTTCTTCGGACTTGCTCATACAGATACGCAGTATTTT
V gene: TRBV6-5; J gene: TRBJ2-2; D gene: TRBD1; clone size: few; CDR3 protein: CASSVISGGLFF; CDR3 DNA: TGTGCCAGCAGTGTAATCTCAGGGGGGCTGTTTTTT
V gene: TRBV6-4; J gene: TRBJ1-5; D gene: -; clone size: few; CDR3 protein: CASSGDVDQPQHF; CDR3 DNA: TGTGCCAGCAGTGGGGACGTAGATCAGCCCCAGCATTTT
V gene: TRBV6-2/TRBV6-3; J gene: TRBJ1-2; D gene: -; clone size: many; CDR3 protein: CASSGRYQEVYGYTF; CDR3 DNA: TGTGCCAGCAGTGGCCGATACCAGGAGGTCTATGGCTACACCTTC
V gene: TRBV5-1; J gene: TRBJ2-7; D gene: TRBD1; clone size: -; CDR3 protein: CASSQGQSSSYEQYF; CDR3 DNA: TGCGCCAGCAGCCAGGGACAGAGTTCCTCCTACGAGCAGTACTTC
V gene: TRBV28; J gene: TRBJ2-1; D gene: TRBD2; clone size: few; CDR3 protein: CATAGTSTFTEQFF; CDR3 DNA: TGTGCCACCGCCGGGACTAGCACGTTTACTGAGCAGTTCTTC
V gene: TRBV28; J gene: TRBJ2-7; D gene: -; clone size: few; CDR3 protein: CATSAPGLPTYEQYF; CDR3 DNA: TGTGCCACATCAGCCCCGGGACTTCCAACCTACGAGCAGTACTTC
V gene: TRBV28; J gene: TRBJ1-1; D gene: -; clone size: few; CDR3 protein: CASTTPVGSETEAFF; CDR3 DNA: TGTGCCAGCACCACCCCCGTCGGGTCCGAGACTGAAGCTTTCTTT
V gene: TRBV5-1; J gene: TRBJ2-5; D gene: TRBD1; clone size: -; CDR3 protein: CASSTLDREETQYF; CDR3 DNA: TGCGCCAGCAGCACCTTAGACAGGGAAGAGACCCAGTACTTC
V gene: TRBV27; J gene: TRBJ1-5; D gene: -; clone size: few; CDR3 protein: CASSATAYSNQPQHF; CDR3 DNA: TGTGCCAGCAGTGCCACAGCCTATAGCAATCAGCCCCAGCATTTT
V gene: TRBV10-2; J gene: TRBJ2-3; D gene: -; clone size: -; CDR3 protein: CASRDISTDTQYF; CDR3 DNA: TGCGCCAGCAGGGACATCAGCACAGATACGCAGTATTTT
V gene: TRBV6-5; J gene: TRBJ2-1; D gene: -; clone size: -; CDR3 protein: CASSYGGLADNEQFF; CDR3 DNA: TGTGCCAGCAGTTACGGGGGTCTTGCCGACAATGAGCAGTTCTTC
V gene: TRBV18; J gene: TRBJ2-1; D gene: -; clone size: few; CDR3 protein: CASSPARDLYNEQFF; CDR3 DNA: TGTGCCAGCTCACCAGCTCGGGATCTCTACAATGAGCAGTTCTTC
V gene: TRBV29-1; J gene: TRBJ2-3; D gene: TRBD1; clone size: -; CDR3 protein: CSVKQGVGDTQYF; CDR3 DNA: TGCAGCGTTAAACAGGGGGTAGGAGATACGCAGTATTTT
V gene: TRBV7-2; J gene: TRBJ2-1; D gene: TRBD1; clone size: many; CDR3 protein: CASSLRDSSYNEQFF; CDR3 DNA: TGTGCCAGCAGCCTCCGGGACAGCTCCTACAATGAGCAGTTCTTC
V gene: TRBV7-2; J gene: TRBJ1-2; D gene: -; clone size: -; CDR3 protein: CASSLRYYGYTF; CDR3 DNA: TGTGCCAGCAGCTTACGCTACTATGGCTACACCTTC
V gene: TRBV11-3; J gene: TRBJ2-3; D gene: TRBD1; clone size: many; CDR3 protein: CASSLGGGLGTDTQYF; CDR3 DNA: TGTGCCAGCAGCTTAGGAGGGGGCCTAGGCACAGATACGCAGTATTTT
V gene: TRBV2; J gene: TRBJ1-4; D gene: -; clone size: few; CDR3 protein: CASRPVVGEKLFF; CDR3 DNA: TGTGCCAGCCGACCCGTCGTGGGTGAAAAACTGTTTTTT